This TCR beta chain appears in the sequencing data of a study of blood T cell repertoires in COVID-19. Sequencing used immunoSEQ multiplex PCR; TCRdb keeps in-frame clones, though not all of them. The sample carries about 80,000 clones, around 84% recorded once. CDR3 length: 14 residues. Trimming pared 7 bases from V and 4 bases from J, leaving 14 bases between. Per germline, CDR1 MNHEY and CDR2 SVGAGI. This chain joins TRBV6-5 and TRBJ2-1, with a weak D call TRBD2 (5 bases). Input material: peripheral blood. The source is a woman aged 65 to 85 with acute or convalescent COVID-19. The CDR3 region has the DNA TGTGCCAGCACGTCGGAACTAGGTTACAATGAGCAGTTCTTC. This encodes CASTSELGYNEQFF.